These 3 T cell receptor beta chains were sequenced from one sample in a study of cytomegalovirus exposure and HLA in healthy donors. The PCR used 60 Vbeta and 13 Jbeta primers. Sequencing was performed with immunoSEQ multiplex PCR; in TCRdb, only in-frame clones are kept and a portion is missing. The repertoire holds 150,000 or so clones, with approximately 75% as singletons. The sample consisted of PBMCs. The receptors come from a man between 18 and 29 years old in good health and CMV-seronegative.

The chain couples TRBV5-4 to TRBJ2-6; 8 bases are shared with TRBD1. Germline-derived CDR1 and CDR2 are SGHNT and YYREEE (reference sequence). The length of the CDR3 is 18 residues. Trimming at V came to 3 bases and at J to 0 bases, leaving 8 bases not matched to a gene. CDR3 protein: CASSSWDRRLSGANVLTF. CDR3 nucleotide sequence: TGTGCCAGCAGCTCGTGGGACAGGCGACTCTCTGGGGCCAACGTCCTGACTTTC.

The V gene is TRBV7-9, the J gene TRBJ1-4; D possibly corresponds to TRBD1 (5 bases). Trimming stripped 8 bases from V and 3 bases from J, with 13 bases between. The CDR3 contains 14 residues. CDR1 SEHNR and CDR2 FQNEAQ come from the germline V gene (reference sequence). The CDR3 loop reads CASSQGGANEKLFF. CDR3 nucleotides: TGTGCCAGCTCTCAGGGCGGAGCTAATGAAAAACTGTTTTTT.

V gene TRBV7-2 combines with J gene TRBJ1-2, with 12 bases that match TRBD1. V lost 4 bases to trimming and J lost 4 bases; unmatched junction nucleotides: 4. Germline CDR1 reads SGHTA; CDR2 reads FQGNSA. The CDR3 contains 15 residues. CDR3 sequence (DNA): TGTGCCAGCAGCTCGGGGACAGGGGGCGGCTATGGCTACACCTTC. It codes for CASSSGTGGGYGYTF. Drawing the rest from reference TRBV7-2 and TRBJ1-2, the complete variable domain is GAGVSQSPSNKVTEKGKDVELRCDPISGHTALYWYRQSLGQGLEFLIYFQGNSAPDKSGLPSDRFSAERTGGSVSTLTIQRTQQEDSAVYLCASSSGTGGGYGYTFGSGTRLTVV.